The 28 T cell receptor beta chains presented below share a single source sample, sequenced in a study of CD8+ T cells in alopecia areata. Treatment here: oral pan-JAK inhibitor, 5-10 mg twice daily. Sequencing used cDNA as its template, made by extracting RNA and reverse transcribing it. TCRdb's table, derived via immunoSEQ multiplex PCR, lists solely in-frame clones and lacks some. The sample has 200,000 to 250,000 clones, around three fifths seen once. Source: CD4+ T cells sorted from blood, taken at week 4, from a patient treated with tofacitinib. These receptors came from a human donor with alopecia areata.

The V call is TRBV30, the J call TRBJ2-7; D not certain. V lost 3 bases, J lost 0 bases, and 9 bases lay in between. There are 13 residues in the CDR3. Germline CDR1 GTSNPN, CDR2 SVGIG (reference sequence). DNA of the CDR3: TGTGCCTGGAGAGAGACGAACTCCTACGAGCAGTACTTC. It codes for CAWRETNSYEQYF. The full variable domain, its missing parts supplied by reference TRBV30 and TRBJ2-7, is SQTIHQWPATLVQPVGSPLSLECTVEGTSNPNLYWYRQAAGRGLQLLFYSVGIGQISSEVPQNLSASRPQDRQFILSSKKLLLSDSGFYLCAWRETNSYEQYFGPGTRLTVT.

The rearrangement uses TRBV5-4 and TRBJ1-2, with D uncertain. The germline CDR1 and CDR2 sequences are SGHNT and YYREEE (reference sequence). V lost 5 bases to trimming and J lost 1 base, with 6 bases between them. CDR3 size: 12 residues. CDR3 DNA: TGTGCCAGCAGGGGTAGTAACTATGGCTACACCTTC. Its protein product is CASRGSNYGYTF.

This clone has only a few counts. V gene TRBV29-1 combines with J gene TRBJ1-2; D is unresolved. This CDR3 contains 10 residues. Deletions cut 1 base from V and 8 bases from J, with 5 bases between. The germline V gene encodes CDR1 SQVTM and CDR2 ANQGSEA. The CDR3 DNA follows: TGCAGCGTTGAAGGGAGCGGCTACACCTTC. Translating gives CSVEGSGYTF.

This clone was seen only a few times. The rearrangement links TRBV6-1 to TRBJ2-1; D gene unclear. Deletions cut 4 bases from V and 1 base from J, with 8 bases between. Germline V CDR1 and CDR2: MNHNS, SASEGT. The CDR3 runs 14 residues. This CDR3 reads CASSVGGSYNEQFF. The CDR3 region has the DNA TGTGCCAGCAGTGTCGGCGGATCCTACAATGAGCAGTTCTTC.

V and J are TRBV2 and TRBJ2-7; the D gene is possibly TRBD2 (6 bases). Germline lookup yields CDR1 SNHLY and CDR2 FYNNEI. The CDR3 covers 13 residues. Trimming shortened V by 10 bases and J by 6 bases, and 19 bases separated the two germline ends. CDR3 sequence reads: CATQLGGGGEQYF. Here the CDR3 DNA reads TGTGCCACCCAACTCGGGGGTGGGGGCGAGCAGTACTTC. Full variable domain (outside the CDR3, taken from reference TRBV2 and TRBJ2-7): EPEVTQTPSHQVTQMGQEVILRCVPISNHLYFYWYRQILGQKVEFLVSFYNNEISEKSEIFDDQFSVERPDGSNFTLKIRSTKLEDSAMYFCATQLGGGGEQYFGPGTRLTVT.

V usage is TRBV9 and J usage is TRBJ1-1; no firm D call. The CDR3 contains 13 residues. V was pared by 4 bases and J by 5 bases, with 12 bases between. Germline CDR1 and CDR2: SGDLS and YYNGEE. The CDR3 DNA reads TGTGCCAGCAGCCCTCAGATCAGGACTGAAGCTTTCTTT. It translates to CASSPQIRTEAFF.

The rearrangement links TRBV7-9 to TRBJ2-2; a weak D match, TRBD2 (7 bases). Per the germline V gene, CDR1 is SEHNR and CDR2 is FQNEAQ (reference sequence). With 4 bases removed from V and 7 bases from J, the gap between germline ends came to 10 bases. The CDR3 sequence is 13 residues long. CDR3 nucleotides: TGTGCCAGCAGCTGGGGGGGCAGCGGGGAGCTGTTTTTT. This translates into CASSWGGSGELFF.

The chain is built from TRBV11-3 and TRBJ2-5; possible D gene TRBD2, 5 bases. Germline values: CDR1 SGHNT, CDR2 YENEEA. The V end lost 11 bases, the J end lost 3 bases, and 16 bases lay between the germline ends. The CDR3 totals 13 residues. In DNA, the CDR3 is TGTGCCTCATCCGGGGTAGGGAAAGAGACCCAGTACTTC. Its translation is CASSGVGKETQYF.

As to this clone: This sample includes further DNA sequences coding for the same CDR3. The rearrangement uses TRBV11-2 and TRBJ1-5; no clear D gene. Trimming removed 1 base at V and 4 bases at J, with 11 bases between. Germline CDR1 is SGHAT and CDR2 is FQNNGV. CDR3 length: 15 amino acids. CDR3: CASSLGWTGNQPQHF. DNA for the CDR3: TGTGCCAGCAGCTTAGGATGGACGGGAAATCAGCCCCAGCATTTT.

DNA of the CDR3: TGTGCCAGCAGAGAGACAGGGATCGGCTATGGCTACACCTTC. Protein sequence: CASRETGIGYGYTF. This chain joins TRBV6-6 and TRBJ1-2; 7 bases fit TRBD1. V gave up 6 bases and J gave up 4 bases; unmatched junction bases: 8. Germline CDR1 MNHNY, CDR2 SVGAGI (reference sequence). The CDR3 spans 14 residues.

This clone was detected once. The chain is built from TRBV4-3 and TRBJ1-1, with D uncertain. The CDR3 consists of 13 residues. Trimming cost V 3 bases and J 11 bases, with 16 bases left between them. The germline gives CDR1 LGHNA, CDR2 YSLEER. The DNA of the CDR3 is TGCGCCAGCAGCCAGTCCGGCGGGGATCGGGCTTTCTTT. The encoded protein is CASSQSGGDRAFF.

V and J are TRBV15 and TRBJ2-3; D uncertain. The CDR3 runs to 17 residues. Germline V lookup: CDR1 LNHNV, CDR2 YYDKDF (reference sequence). Trimming removed 0 bases from V and 2 bases from J, with 15 bases in between. The DNA for the CDR3 is TGTGCCACCAGCAGAGACGGAGTGGGGTCGAACACAGATACGCAGTATTTT. It codes for CATSRDGVGSNTDTQYF.

This clone was counted between two and nine times. This chain joins TRBV10-3 and TRBJ2-2; 10 nucleotides line up with TRBD1. Germline V gives CDR1 ENHRY, CDR2 SYGVKD. Unmatched junction bases numbered 3, after V lost 10 bases and J lost 4 bases. CDR3 length: 13 residues. CDR3 DNA sequence: TGTGCCACCAGACAGGGGGCCACCGGGGAGCTGTTTTTT. This encodes CATRQGATGELFF.

This clone was seen only a few times. This CDR3 reads CATTGANTGELFF. In DNA, the CDR3 is TGTGCCACAACAGGAGCGAACACCGGGGAGCTGTTTTTT. The gene calls are TRBV27 and TRBJ2-2, with D perhaps TRBD1 (5 bases). CDR3 size: 13 residues. Per germline, CDR1 MNHEY and CDR2 SMNVEV (reference sequence). Trimming shortened V by 10 bases and J by 0 bases, and 9 bases separated the two germline ends.

This clone was seen only a few times. V usage is TRBV11-2 and J usage is TRBJ2-3, with D possibly matching TRBD1 (6 bases). Trimming pared 4 bases from V and 2 bases from J, leaving 16 bases between. This CDR3 spans 16 amino acids. Germline V gene sequence: CDR1 SGHAT, CDR2 FQNNGV. The DNA for the CDR3 is TGTGCCAGCAGCTCGCAGGCCGGGACACTCACAGATACGCAGTATTTT. Protein product: CASSSQAGTLTDTQYF.

In this sample, this clone turned up a few times. This rearrangement joins TRBV5-1 to TRBJ2-3; 7 nucleotides agree with TRBD1. CDR1 is SGHRS and CDR2 is YFSETQ in the germline V gene. Trimming removed 3 bases from V and 5 bases from J; junction bases left unmatched: 6. CDR3 length: 14 amino acids. CDR3 region: CASSYINRGDTQYF. The CDR3, as DNA: TGCGCCAGCAGCTATATAAACAGGGGAGATACGCAGTATTTT. The full variable domain, completed using reference TRBV5-1 and TRBJ2-3, is KAGVTQTPRYLIKTRGQQVTLSCSPISGHRSVSWYQQTPGQGLQFLFEYFSETQRNKGNFPGRFSGRQFSNSRSEMNVSTLELGDSALYLCASSYINRGDTQYFGPGTRLTVL.

The V call is TRBV2, the J call TRBJ2-2; 7 nucleotides align to TRBD1. The germline CDR1 and CDR2 sequences are SNHLY and FYNNEI. The CDR3 is 14 residues long. J gave up 1 base and V 6 bases, and 2 bases lay outside the gene matches. CDR3 DNA sequence: TGTGCCAGCAGGTGGACAGGGAACACCGGGGAGCTGTTTTTT. This sequence encodes CASRWTGNTGELFF.

Details on this clone: One end of the junction is discordant with germline, which a read error may explain. The rearrangement joins TRBV7-2 to TRBJ2-7; 11 bases agree with TRBD2. The CDR3 sequence is 15 residues long. Germline V CDR1 and CDR2: SGHTA, FQGNSA. CDR3 residues: CASSVAGGQYYEQYF. The CDR3 coding sequence is TGTGCCAGCAGCGTAGCGGGGGGGCAATATTACGAGCAGTACTTC.

The gene calls are TRBV19 and TRBJ2-7, with no clear D. The V gene lost 6 bases and the J gene lost 6 bases, with 21 bases spanning the gap. The CDR3 extends over 15 amino acids. Germline V CDR1 and CDR2: LNHDA, SQIVND (reference sequence). The CDR3: CASSRRRDEAAEQYF. The CDR3 coding sequence is TGTGCCAGTAGCCGCCGAAGGGATGAGGCGGCCGAGCAGTACTTC.

This chain joins TRBV20-1 and TRBJ2-3; D perhaps matches TRBD1 (5 bases). Per the germline V gene, CDR1 is DFQATT and CDR2 is SNEGSKA (reference sequence). The CDR3 is 11 residues long. This chain's CDR3 is CSPRAGDTQYF. CDR3 coding DNA: TGCAGCCCCAGGGCAGGGGATACGCAGTATTTT.

The rearrangement uses TRBV2 and TRBJ1-1; D is unresolved. The CDR3 consists of 11 residues. CDR1 SNHLY and CDR2 FYNNEI come from the germline V gene. V gave up 7 bases and J gave up 2 bases, with 5 bases separating them. The CDR3, as DNA: TGTGCCAGCAACTTTAACACTGAAGCTTTCTTT. Amino acid sequence: CASNFNTEAFF.

The chain couples TRBV9 to TRBJ2-3, with a tentative D call TRBD2 (6 bases). The V and J ends lost 4 bases and 6 bases respectively, with 15 bases between them. CDR3 length: 14 amino acids. Germline V gene data show CDR1 as SGDLS and CDR2 as YYNGEE. CDR3 region: CASSPEGYGDTQYF. CDR3 nucleotide sequence: TGTGCCAGCAGCCCGGAGGGATATGGGGATACGCAGTATTTT.

J is TRBJ1-5 and V is TRBV10-3; the D is unclear. CDR3 length: 14 amino acids. Per the germline V gene, CDR1 is ENHRY and CDR2 is SYGVKD. The V and J ends lost 2 bases and 4 bases respectively, with 9 bases between them. The DNA of the CDR3 is TGTGCCATCAGTGAGGGTAGCGGGAATCAGCCCCAGCATTTT. This sequence encodes CAISEGSGNQPQHF.

This clone was observed a handful of times. The CDR3 bases are TGTGCCAGCAGGAGGGACAGGGAAGACACTGAAGCTTTCTTT. Translating it yields CASRRDREDTEAFF. The chain carries TRBV27 and TRBJ1-1; 9 bases fit TRBD1. There are 14 residues in the CDR3. V lost 6 bases and J lost 3; bases outside the gene matches: 5. Germline lookup yields CDR1 MNHEY and CDR2 SMNVEV (reference sequence).

This chain joins TRBV7-8 and TRBJ2-7; 15 bases match TRBD2. Germline CDR1 reads SGHVS; CDR2 reads FQNEAQ. V was clipped by 4 bases and J by 9 bases; unmatched bases: 4. The CDR3 has 14 amino acids. The CDR3 sequence: CASSSGLAGGRQYF. As DNA, the CDR3 is TGTGCCAGCAGCTCGGGACTAGCGGGGGGACGGCAGTACTTC.

This clone was detected a few times. The chain links TRBV19 to TRBJ1-5, with TRBD1 identical over 7 bases. CDR3 length equals 14 residues. In germline, CDR1 is LNHDA, CDR2 SQIVND (reference sequence). With V trimmed by 1 base and J by 9 bases, 6 bases remained unmatched. CDR3 sequence reads: CASSIGTGRWPQHF. The CDR3 DNA follows: TGTGCCAGTAGTATAGGGACAGGCCGTTGGCCCCAGCATTTT.

The rearrangement uses TRBV30 and TRBJ2-1; 8 bases are shared with TRBD1. Trimming cost V 2 bases and J 0 bases; bases outside gene matches: 6. Germline lookup yields CDR1 GTSNPN and CDR2 SVGIG (reference sequence). CDR3 length equals 16 residues. The CDR3 loop reads CAWSPKTGGSYNEQFF. DNA for the CDR3: TGTGCCTGGAGTCCCAAAACAGGGGGCTCCTACAATGAGCAGTTCTTC.

This clone was counted between two and nine times. The CDR3 DNA reads TGTGCCAGCAGGGTTGGAGGGGCGAGCTCCTATAATTCACCCCTCCACTTT. This sequence encodes CASRVGGASSYNSPLHF. V and J are TRBV27 and TRBJ1-6; maybe TRBD1 (5 bases). The germline gives CDR1 MNHEY, CDR2 SMNVEV (reference sequence). Deletions cut 6 bases from V and 0 bases from J, with 15 bases between. The CDR3 is 17 amino acids.